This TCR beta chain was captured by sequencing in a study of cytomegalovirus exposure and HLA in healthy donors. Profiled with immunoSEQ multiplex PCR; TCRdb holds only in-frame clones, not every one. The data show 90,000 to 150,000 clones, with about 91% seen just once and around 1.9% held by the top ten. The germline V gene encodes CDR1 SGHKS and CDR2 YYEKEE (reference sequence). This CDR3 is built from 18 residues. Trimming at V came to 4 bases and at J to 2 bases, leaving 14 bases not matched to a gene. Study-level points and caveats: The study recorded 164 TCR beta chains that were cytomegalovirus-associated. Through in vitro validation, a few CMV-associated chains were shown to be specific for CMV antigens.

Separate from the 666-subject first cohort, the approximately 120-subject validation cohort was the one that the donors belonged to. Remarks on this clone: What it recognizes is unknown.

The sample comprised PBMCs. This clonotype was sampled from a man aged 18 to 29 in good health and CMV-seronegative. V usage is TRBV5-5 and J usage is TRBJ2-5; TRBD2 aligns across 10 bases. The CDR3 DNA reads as TGTGCCAGCAGCCACCACTTAGGTAGCGGGGGGAATCAAGAGACCCAGTACTTC. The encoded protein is CASSHHLGSGGNQETQYF.